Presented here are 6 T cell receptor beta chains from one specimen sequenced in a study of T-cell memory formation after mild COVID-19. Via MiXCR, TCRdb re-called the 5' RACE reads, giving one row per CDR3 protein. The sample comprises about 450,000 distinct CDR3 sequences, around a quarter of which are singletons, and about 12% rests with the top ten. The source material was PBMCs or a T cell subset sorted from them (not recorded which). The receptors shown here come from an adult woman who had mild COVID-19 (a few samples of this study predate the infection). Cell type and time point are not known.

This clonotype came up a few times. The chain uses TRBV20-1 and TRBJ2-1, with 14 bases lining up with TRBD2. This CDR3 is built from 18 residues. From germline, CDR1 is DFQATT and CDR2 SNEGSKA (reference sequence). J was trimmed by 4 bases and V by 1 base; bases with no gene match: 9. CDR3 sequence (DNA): TGCAGTGCTAGAGGGCCGGGACTAGCGGGAGTTGGGTACAATGAGCAGTTCTTC. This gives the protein CSARGPGLAGVGYNEQFF.

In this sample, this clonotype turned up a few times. Here the CDR3 reads CASSYSLGQGEETQYF. The CDR3 DNA reads TGTGCCAGCAGTTACTCGTTGGGACAGGGAGAAGAGACCCAGTACTTC. The chain uses TRBV6-6 and TRBJ2-5; TRBD1 matches at 9 bases. Germline V gives CDR1 MNHNY, CDR2 SVGAGI (reference sequence). The junction had 5 bases not matched to a gene; V was cut back by 0 bases and J by 3 bases. The CDR3 extends over 16 amino acids.

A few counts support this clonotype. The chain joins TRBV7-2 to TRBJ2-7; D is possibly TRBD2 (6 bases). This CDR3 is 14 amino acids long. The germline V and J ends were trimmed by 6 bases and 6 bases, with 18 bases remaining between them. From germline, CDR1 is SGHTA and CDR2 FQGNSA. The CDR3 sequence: CASRQGRGTSEQYF. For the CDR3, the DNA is TGTGCCAGCAGGCAAGGACGAGGGACTTCCGAGCAGTACTTC. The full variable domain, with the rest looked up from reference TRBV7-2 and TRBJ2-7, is GAGVSQSPSNKVTEKGKDVELRCDPISGHTALYWYRQSLGQGLEFLIYFQGNSAPDKSGLPSDRFSAERTGGSVSTLTIQRTQQEDSAVYLCASRQGRGTSEQYFGPGTRLTVT.

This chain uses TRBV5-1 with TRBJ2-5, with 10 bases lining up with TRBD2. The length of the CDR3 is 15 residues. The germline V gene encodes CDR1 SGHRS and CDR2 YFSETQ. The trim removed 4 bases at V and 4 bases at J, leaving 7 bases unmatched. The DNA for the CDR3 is TGCGCCAGCAGCCTCCAGCGGGGGGGCGGAGAGACCCAGTACTTC. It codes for CASSLQRGGGETQYF.

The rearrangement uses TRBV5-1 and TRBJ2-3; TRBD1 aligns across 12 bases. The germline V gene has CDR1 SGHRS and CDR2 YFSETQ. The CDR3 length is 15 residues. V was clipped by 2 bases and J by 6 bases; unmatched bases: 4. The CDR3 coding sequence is TGCGCCAGCAGCTTATGGGACAGGGGGCCGGATACGCAGTATTTT. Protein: CASSLWDRGPDTQYF.

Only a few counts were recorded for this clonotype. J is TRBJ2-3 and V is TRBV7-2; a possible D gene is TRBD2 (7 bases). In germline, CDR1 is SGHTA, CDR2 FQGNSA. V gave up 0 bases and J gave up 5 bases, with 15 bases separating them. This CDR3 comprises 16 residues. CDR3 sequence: CASSLAGGPYGDTQYF. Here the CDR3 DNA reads TGTGCCAGCAGCTTAGCGGGGGGGCCCTATGGAGATACGCAGTATTTT.